What follows describes a single T cell receptor (beta chain). Its antigen is undetermined. Its ends do not fully match the called genes, so a read error is possible. No cell sorting was done before RNA was extracted from the tissue. The data are from a study of tumor and adjacent non-tumor tissue in lung cancer. The study's findings and limits: Normal lung showed higher cumulative top 100 clone frequency than tumor.

A modified ARM-PCR protocol with three rounds of nested PCR amplified TCRbeta. In TCRdb, the multiplex PCR reads were re-called with MiXCR into one record per CDR3 protein. The sample yields fewer than 100,000 distinct CDR3 sequences, over 60% seen once. CDR3 length equals 15 residues. Germline V gene data show CDR1 as DFQATT and CDR2 as SNEGSKA (reference sequence). V and J are TRBV20-1 and TRBJ2-3; 11 bases agree with TRBD2. This clonotype originated in a middle-aged woman with non-small cell lung cancer. Sequenced input: lung tumor tissue. The CDR3 sequence is CNVDTSGGRTGTQYF. In DNA form, the CDR3 reads TGCAATGTTGATACTAGCGGGGGCCGCACAGGTACGCAGTATTTT.